This T cell receptor beta chain was identified in a study of CD8+CD57+ T cells in acquired aplastic anemia. Across the study: Sorted CD4+ and CD8+ cells yielded DNA averaging roughly 3.3 ug.

This clonotype was found many times. Genomic DNA was employed as the template in profiling TCR beta VDJ and CDR3. From the reads, TCRdb called clonotypes with MiXCR, one entry per CDR3 protein. The sample includes 260,000 or so distinct CDR3 sequences, around 46% of them seen just once. It was patients with CD8+CD57+ cell expansion by flow cytometry who were chosen for sequencing. Per germline, CDR1 SGHAT and CDR2 FQNNGV. CDR3 size: 17 residues. Unmatched junction bases numbered 5, after V lost 1 base and J lost 2 bases. The gene calls are TRBV11-2 and TRBJ2-3; 11 bases map to TRBD2. The TCR was taken from a human donor with aplastic anemia. The sample was sorted CD4+, CD8+, or CD8+CD57+ T cells (not recorded which) from PBMCs. The CDR3 DNA follows: TGTGCCAGCAGCTTAGTTTTAGCGGGAGGGCCCACAGATACGCAGTATTTT. Protein sequence: CASSLVLAGGPTDTQYF.